What follows is one TCR beta chain and its context. This entry comes from a study of blood T cell repertoires in COVID-19. Looking at the study overall: The study drew acute and convalescent COVID-19 samples from the United States, Italy and Spain. The analysed material was cDNA or gDNA that came from T cells, B-cell-depleted T cells, or PBMCs.

The CDR3 totals 15 residues. V gave up 6 bases and J gave up 5 bases; unmatched junction bases: 12. Germline CDR1 reads MDHEN; CDR2 reads SYDVKM. Per the original data handling: From reference gene primer amplification, estimates of nucleated cell counts were derived. Sequenced by immunoSEQ multiplex PCR; TCRdb stores in-frame clones only, minus some. V and J calls and clone size come straight from that table; D and trimming were deduced from the DNA. The sample holds some 220,000 clones, roughly 88% seen once. The specimen was peripheral blood. The receptor was derived from a man aged 50 to 59 with active or convalescent COVID-19. The chain is built from TRBV28 and TRBJ2-7; 8 bases line up with TRBD1. This CDR3 reads CASREPGTGLNEQYF. The CDR3 DNA is TGTGCCAGCAGAGAACCCGGGACAGGTCTCAACGAGCAGTACTTC. Complete variable domain (other parts from reference TRBV28 and TRBJ2-7): DVKVTQSSRYLVKRTGEKVFLECVQDMDHENMFWYRQDPGLGLRLIYFSYDVKMKEKGDIPEGYSVSREKKERFSLILESASTNQTSMYLCASREPGTGLNEQYFGPGTRLTVT.